The rows below give T cell receptor beta chains drawn from one sample of a study of cytomegalovirus exposure and HLA in healthy donors. Repertoires were generated with immunoSEQ multiplex PCR, while TCRdb's copy carries only in-frame clones and drops some. Of more than 90,000 clones detected, approximately 76% appear once; the ten largest clones hold approximately 6.4%. Sequencing was carried out using PBMCs. The source is a man between 40 and 49 years old in good health and CMV-seropositive. The CDR3 runs from the conserved cysteine through the conserved F or W. D genes are given only for firm matches. The size entry is marked missing in some rows and otherwise reads once, few, many or a size class.

clone_size: .; d_call: TRBD2; v_call: TRBV7-2; j_call: TRBJ2-4; cdr3_length: 18; cdr3_nt: TGTGCCAGCAGCCCTGGGACTAGCGAGGCAATAGCCAAAAACATTCAGTACTTC; cdr3_aa: CASSPGTSEAIAKNIQYF
clone_size: .; d_call: .; v_call: TRBV28; j_call: TRBJ2-5; cdr3_length: 15; cdr3_nt: TGTGCCAGCAGTTTCCGTGGACGAGGAGGGGAGACCCAGTACTTC; cdr3_aa: CASSFRGRGGETQYF
clone_size: .; d_call: TRBD2; v_call: TRBV27; j_call: TRBJ2-7; cdr3_length: 14; cdr3_nt: TGTGCCAGCAGCCACGGGACTAGCGGTTACGAGCAGTACTTC; cdr3_aa: CASSHGTSGYEQYF
clone_size: few; d_call: .; v_call: TRBV14; j_call: TRBJ2-1; cdr3_length: 15; cdr3_nt: TGTGCCAGCAGCCAGAGAGGCATAACCTACAATGAGCAGTTCTTC; cdr3_aa: CASSQRGITYNEQFF
clone_size: once; d_call: .; v_call: TRBV6-1; j_call: TRBJ2-7; cdr3_length: 14; cdr3_nt: TGTGCCAGCAGTAGGGAAAACAGGGTCAACGAGCAGTACTTC; cdr3_aa: CASSRENRVNEQYF
clone_size: few; d_call: TRBD1; v_call: TRBV10-3; j_call: TRBJ2-2; cdr3_length: 16; cdr3_nt: TGTGCCATCAGTGGACCGACAGGGGGCGCGGTCGGGGAGCTGTTTTTT; cdr3_aa: CAISGPTGGAVGELFF
clone_size: .; d_call: TRBD1; v_call: TRBV11-1; j_call: TRBJ2-3; cdr3_length: 16; cdr3_nt: TGTGCCAGCACCCTATTGAGGGACAGAAGCACAGATACGCAGTATTTT; cdr3_aa: CASTLLRDRSTDTQYF
clone_size: few; d_call: TRBD1; v_call: TRBV2; j_call: TRBJ2-7; cdr3_length: 14; cdr3_nt: TGTGCCACCCTGGAGGACAGGACGGCCTACGAGCAGTACTTC; cdr3_aa: CATLEDRTAYEQYF
clone_size: .; d_call: TRBD2; v_call: TRBV5-4; j_call: TRBJ2-1; cdr3_length: 19; cdr3_nt: TGTGCCAGCTTCCTTGCAGGTCTAGCGGGAGTGGAGGGTAACAATGAGCAGTTCTTC; cdr3_aa: CASFLAGLAGVEGNNEQFF
clone_size: few; d_call: .; v_call: TRBV5-6; j_call: TRBJ2-7; cdr3_length: 16; cdr3_nt: TGTGCCAGCAGCTTGCCTGGACTTGAGGGTACCTACGAGCAGTACTTC; cdr3_aa: CASSLPGLEGTYEQYF
clone_size: few; d_call: .; v_call: TRBV27; j_call: TRBJ2-5; cdr3_length: 14; cdr3_nt: TGTGCCAGCAAGTCCTCCCGGGGTATTGAGACCCAGTACTTC; cdr3_aa: CASKSSRGIETQYF
clone_size: .; d_call: TRBD1; v_call: TRBV18; j_call: TRBJ2-1; cdr3_length: 16; cdr3_nt: TGTGCCAGCTCAGGGCAGGGGGTGAGCTCCTACAATGAGCAGTTCTTC; cdr3_aa: CASSGQGVSSYNEQFF
clone_size: .; d_call: TRBD2; v_call: TRBV5-1; j_call: TRBJ2-1; cdr3_length: 15; cdr3_nt: TGCGCCAGCAGCCGGGAGACTAGCGGGTACAATGAGCAGTTCTTC; cdr3_aa: CASSRETSGYNEQFF